This T cell receptor beta chain was recovered during a study of early T cells in non-severe SARS-CoV-2 infection. Study outcomes and limitations: Private and CD4 specificities were missed by VDJdb matching, skewed to anti-spike CD8.

The CDR3 contains 14 residues. V lost 1 base to trimming and J lost 2 bases, with 7 bases between them. The germline V gene has CDR1 SGHAT and CDR2 FQNNGV. From the 5' RACE reads, TCRdb called clonotypes with MiXCR, one entry per CDR3 protein. This sample has over 90,000 distinct CDR3 sequences; approximately 12% occur once, and the top ten carry around 4.8%. This clonotype came up a few times. Antigen specificity is unknown. The chain employs TRBV11-2 and TRBJ2-3; no clear D. The sequence came from an adult who was a healthcare worker with PCR-confirmed SARS-CoV-2 infection or an uninfected control (not recorded which). This specimen was whole blood, taken at baseline. In nucleotides, the CDR3 is TGTGCCAGCAGCTTAGGACCTCTCACAGATACGCAGTATTTT. As protein: CASSLGPLTDTQYF.